These 2 T cell receptor beta chains originate from one sample sequenced in a study of vaccination and CD4 T cells after COVID-19 (dated by TCRdb to between 2021 and 2022). The sample's time point label, decoded: late sampling 161 to 241 days after vaccination in three convalescent patients. The treatment or condition label on this specimen signifies: roughly nine-day PBMC culture with coronavirus spike peptide pools or control peptides (ViraFEST assay). Library preparation employed PCR. TCRdb records Illumina iSeq 100 as the sequencer. DNA from cultured CD4+ T cells underwent TCR sequencing with the Oncomine TCR Beta short-read assay at the Johns Hopkins FTIC core. TCRdb cleaned the public reads at Q25 with fastp, built clones with MiXCR and kept in-frame beta chains. Each entry is one CDR3 protein sequence, shown with its most common DNA and genes. Present in this sample are 20,000 to 25,000 distinct CDR3 sequences, approximately 41% of which were seen just once. The leading ten clones occupy approximately 5.4% of the sample.

No antigen has been identified for these receptors. This sample comprised CD4+ T cells from blood, cultured in vitro, obtained about 7 months after SARS-CoV-2 vaccination. All receptors derive from a human donor who had recovered from COVID-19.

The chain recombines TRBV28 with TRBJ1-2, with no clear D. Germline V gives CDR1 MDHEN, CDR2 SYDVKM. This CDR3 contains 14 residues. Trimming took 3 bases from V and 5 from J, leaving 13 bases between them. The CDR3 region has the DNA TGTGCCAGCAGTTTGGGTGAGTCCCGGTATGGCTACACCTTC. Translation: CASSLGESRYGYTF.

In its sample, this clonotype was seen a few times. This chain links TRBV10-2 with TRBJ1-6; 7 bases map to TRBD1. The CDR3 covers 14 residues. J was trimmed by 7 bases and V by 0 bases; bases with no gene match: 0. The germline CDR1 and CDR2 sequences are WSHSY and SAAADI. In nucleotides, the CDR3 is TGCGCCAGCAGTGAGTCAGGGGGCAATTCACCCCTCCACTTT. The encoded protein is CASSESGGNSPLHF.